This T cell receptor (beta chain) appears in the sequencing data of a study of long-term antiretroviral therapy in people with HIV. General study findings and limits: Clones that had undergone expansion before ART prevailed in the repertoire throughout all time points.

This CDR3 region has 12 residues. In germline, CDR1 is ENHRY, CDR2 SYGVKD. V lost 10 bases to trimming and J lost 5 bases, with 14 bases between them. At the survey level, the v3.0 immunoSEQ assay was run. TCRdb's copy holds only in-frame clones and misses some; the assay was immunoSEQ multiplex PCR. The table records about 22,000 clones, 84% of them present only once. Inclusion required at least two post-ART and at least one pre-ART PBMC samples. Treatment of all HIV participants took place in the United States. Specimens carried 1-10 million cryopreserved PBMC before DNA extraction. Concerning this clone itself: Its antigen is unknown.

The V gene is TRBV10-3, the J gene TRBJ1-1, with a weak D call TRBD1 (6 bases). The clonotype originates from a young man with HIV. The sequences come from unsorted PBMCs, collected approximately 5.7 years after starting antiretroviral therapy. CDR3: CATGGGGTEAFF. CDR3 nucleotide sequence: TGTGCCACCGGAGGGGGGGGAACTGAAGCTTTCTTT.